The following is a TCR beta chain sequence with its context. Its target is not known. The PCR contained 60 Vbeta and 13 Jbeta primers. Assay: immunoSEQ multiplex PCR; the TCRdb copy retains only in-frame clones and omits some. The table includes about 86,000 clones, over 75% detected once. Trimming took off 3 bases at V and 7 bases at J, with 7 bases between the two ends. This CDR3 has 11 residues. Germline values: CDR1 ENHRY, CDR2 SYGVKD. This entry is derived from a study of cytomegalovirus exposure and HLA in healthy donors. General study findings and limits: Later analysis revealed greater clonal expansion in HLA-associated TCR beta chains than in equally common others.

This sequence joins TRBV10-3 and TRBJ2-7; unclear D gene. Material for sequencing was PBMCs. The origin of this receptor is a female donor in good health and CMV-seronegative. The CDR3 sequence is CAISDYEEQYF. CDR3 nucleotide sequence: TGTGCCATCAGTGATTACGAGGAGCAGTACTTC.